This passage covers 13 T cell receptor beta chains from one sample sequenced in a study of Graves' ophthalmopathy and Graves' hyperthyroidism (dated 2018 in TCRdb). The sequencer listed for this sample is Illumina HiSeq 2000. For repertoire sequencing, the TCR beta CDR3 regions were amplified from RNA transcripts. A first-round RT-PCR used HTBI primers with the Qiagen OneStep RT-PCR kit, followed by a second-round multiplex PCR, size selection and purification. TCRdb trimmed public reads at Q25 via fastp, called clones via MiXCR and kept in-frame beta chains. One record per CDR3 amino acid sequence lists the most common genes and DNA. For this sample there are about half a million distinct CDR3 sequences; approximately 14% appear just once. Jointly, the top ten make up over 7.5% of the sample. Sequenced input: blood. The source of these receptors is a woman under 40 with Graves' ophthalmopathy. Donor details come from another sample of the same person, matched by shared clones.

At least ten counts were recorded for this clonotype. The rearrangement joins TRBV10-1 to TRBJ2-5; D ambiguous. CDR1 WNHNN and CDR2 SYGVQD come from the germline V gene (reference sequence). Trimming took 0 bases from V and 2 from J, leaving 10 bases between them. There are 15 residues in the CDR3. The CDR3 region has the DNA TGCGCCAGCAGTGAGTCGGGGTTAGGACAAGAGACCCAGTACTTC. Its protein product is CASSESGLGQETQYF.

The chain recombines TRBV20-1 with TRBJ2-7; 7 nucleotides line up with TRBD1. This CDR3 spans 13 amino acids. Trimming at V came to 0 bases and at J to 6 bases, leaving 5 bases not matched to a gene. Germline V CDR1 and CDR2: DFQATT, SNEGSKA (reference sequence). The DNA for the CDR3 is TGCAGTGCTAGAGAGTTGAGGGGGCTCGAGCAGTACTTC. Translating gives CSARELRGLEQYF.

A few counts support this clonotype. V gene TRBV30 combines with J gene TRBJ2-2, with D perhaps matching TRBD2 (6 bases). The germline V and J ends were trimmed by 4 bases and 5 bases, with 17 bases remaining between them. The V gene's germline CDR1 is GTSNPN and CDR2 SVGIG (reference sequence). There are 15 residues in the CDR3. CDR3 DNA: TGTGCCTGGAACGATATCGGGAGTAGTACCGGGGAGCTGTTTTTT. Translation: CAWNDIGSSTGELFF.

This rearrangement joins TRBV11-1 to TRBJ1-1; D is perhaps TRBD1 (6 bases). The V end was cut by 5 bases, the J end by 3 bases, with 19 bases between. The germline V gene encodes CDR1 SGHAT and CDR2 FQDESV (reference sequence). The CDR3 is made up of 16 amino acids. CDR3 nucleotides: TGTGCCAGCAGCCCTCCAACAGGGATCTATGACACTGAAGCTTTCTTT. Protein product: CASSPPTGIYDTEAFF. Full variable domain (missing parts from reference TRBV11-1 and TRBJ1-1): EAEVAQSPRYKITEKSQAVAFWCDPISGHATLYWYRQILGQGPELLVQFQDESVVDDSQLPKDRFSAERLKGVDSTLKIQPAELGDSAMYLCASSPPTGIYDTEAFFGQGTRLTVV.

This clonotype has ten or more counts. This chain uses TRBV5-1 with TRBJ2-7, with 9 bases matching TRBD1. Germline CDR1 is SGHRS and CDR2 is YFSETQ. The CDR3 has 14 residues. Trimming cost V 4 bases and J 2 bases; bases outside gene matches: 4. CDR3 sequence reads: CASSGGQGTYEQYF. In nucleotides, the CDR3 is TGCGCCAGCAGCGGGGGACAGGGAACCTACGAGCAGTACTTC. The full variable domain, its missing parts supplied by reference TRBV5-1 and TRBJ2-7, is KAGVTQTPRYLIKTRGQQVTLSCSPISGHRSVSWYQQTPGQGLQFLFEYFSETQRNKGNFPGRFSGRQFSNSRSEMNVSTLELGDSALYLCASSGGQGTYEQYFGPGTRLTVT.

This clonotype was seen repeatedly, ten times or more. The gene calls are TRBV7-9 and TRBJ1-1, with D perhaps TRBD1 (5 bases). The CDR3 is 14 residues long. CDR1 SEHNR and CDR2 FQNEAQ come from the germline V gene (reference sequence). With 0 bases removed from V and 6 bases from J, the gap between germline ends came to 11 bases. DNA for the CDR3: TGTGCCAGCAGCTTAGCGCAGGGTGCGTCTGAAGCTTTCTTT. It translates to CASSLAQGASEAFF.

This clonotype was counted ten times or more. The chain's CDR3 is CASSSPGQGFAQHF. DNA of the CDR3: TGTGCCAGCAGTTCCCCGGGACAGGGGTTTGCCCAGCATTTT. The chain recombines TRBV28 with TRBJ1-5; 10 nucleotides align to TRBD1. CDR1 is MDHEN, CDR2 SYDVKM, per germline. J lost 11 bases, V lost 4 bases, and 8 bases had no gene match. CDR3 length: 14 amino acids.

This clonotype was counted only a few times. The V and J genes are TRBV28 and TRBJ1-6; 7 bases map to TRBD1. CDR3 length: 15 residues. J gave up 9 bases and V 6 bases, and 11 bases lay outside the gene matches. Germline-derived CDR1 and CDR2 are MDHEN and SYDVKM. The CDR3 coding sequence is TGTGCCAGCAGCTATCCGGGACAGACCTTTTCACCCCTCCACTTT. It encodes CASSYPGQTFSPLHF.

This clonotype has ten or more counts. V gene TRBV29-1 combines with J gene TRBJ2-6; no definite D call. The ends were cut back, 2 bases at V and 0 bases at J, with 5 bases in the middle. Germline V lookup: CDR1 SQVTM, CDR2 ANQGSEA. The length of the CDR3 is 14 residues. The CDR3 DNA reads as TGCAGCGTTGAAAGGAGCTCTGGGGCCAACGTCCTGACTTTC. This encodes CSVERSSGANVLTF. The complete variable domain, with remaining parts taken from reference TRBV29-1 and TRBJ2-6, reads SAVISQKPSRDICQRGTSLTIQCQVDSQVTMMFWYRQQPGQSLTLIATANQGSEATYESGFVIDKFPISRPNLTFSTLTVSNMSPEDSSIYLCSVERSSGANVLTFGAGSRLTVL.

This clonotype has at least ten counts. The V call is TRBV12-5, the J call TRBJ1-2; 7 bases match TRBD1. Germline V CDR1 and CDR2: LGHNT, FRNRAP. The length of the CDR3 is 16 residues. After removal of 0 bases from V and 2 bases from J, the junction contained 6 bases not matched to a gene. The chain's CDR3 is CASGLVLGQSNYGYTF. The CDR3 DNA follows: TGTGCTAGTGGTTTGGTATTGGGACAGTCCAACTATGGCTACACCTTC.

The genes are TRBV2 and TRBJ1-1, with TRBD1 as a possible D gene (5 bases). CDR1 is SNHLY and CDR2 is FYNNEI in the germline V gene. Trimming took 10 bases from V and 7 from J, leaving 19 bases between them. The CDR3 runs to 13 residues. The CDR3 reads CATSRETGNEAFF. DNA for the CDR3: TGTGCCACCTCCCGCGAAACAGGAAATGAAGCTTTCTTT.

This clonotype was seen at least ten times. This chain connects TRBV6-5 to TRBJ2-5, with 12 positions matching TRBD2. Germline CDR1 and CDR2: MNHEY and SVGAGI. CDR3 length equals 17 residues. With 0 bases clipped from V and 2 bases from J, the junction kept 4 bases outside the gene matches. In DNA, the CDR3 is TGTGCCAGCAGTTACTCGAATCTAGCGGGAGGGCAAGAGACCCAGTACTTC. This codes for CASSYSNLAGGQETQYF.

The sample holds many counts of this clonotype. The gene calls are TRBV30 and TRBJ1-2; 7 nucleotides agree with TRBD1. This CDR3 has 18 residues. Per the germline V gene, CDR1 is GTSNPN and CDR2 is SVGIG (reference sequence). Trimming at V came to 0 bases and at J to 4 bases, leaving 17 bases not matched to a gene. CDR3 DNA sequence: TGTGCCTGGAGTGTAAGGAGGGGGCTCGGGGGCGCGAGCTATGGCTACACCTTC. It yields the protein CAWSVRRGLGGASYGYTF.